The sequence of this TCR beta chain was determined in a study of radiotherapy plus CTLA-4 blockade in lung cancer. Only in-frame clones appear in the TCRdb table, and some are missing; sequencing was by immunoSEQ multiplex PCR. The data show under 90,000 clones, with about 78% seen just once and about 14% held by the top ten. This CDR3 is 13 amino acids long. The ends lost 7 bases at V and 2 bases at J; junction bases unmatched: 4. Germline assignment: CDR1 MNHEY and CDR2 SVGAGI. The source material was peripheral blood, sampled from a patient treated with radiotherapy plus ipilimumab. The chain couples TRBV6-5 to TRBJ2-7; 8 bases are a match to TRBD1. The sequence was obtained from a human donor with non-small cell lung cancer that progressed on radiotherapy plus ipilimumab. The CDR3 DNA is TGTGCCAGCAAGGAGACAGGGGCCTACGAGCAGTACTTC. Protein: CASKETGAYEQYF.